The present T cell receptor (beta chain) was sequenced within a study of T cell responses to AZD1222 COVID-19 vaccine. This CDR3 region has 16 residues. V lost 2 bases to trimming and J lost 3 bases, with 17 bases between them. Germline V lookup: CDR1 MNHEY, CDR2 SVGEGT. With regard to this clone: Its target is unknown.

Profiling relied on immunoSEQ multiplex PCR, and the TCRdb table lists in-frame clones only, not all of them. The repertoire consists of under 150,000 clones, with about 91% occurring once and the leading ten covering roughly 6.7%. Whole-study findings and limits: Spike-specific TCR repertoires showed rising breadth and depth after two AZD1222 doses. At baseline, seropositivity was found in only a handful of AZD1222 recipients. Samples come after the peak T cell response, not at day 14.

The receptor was derived from an adult who received the AZD1222 COVID-19 vaccine. This chain joins TRBV6-2 or TRBV6-3 and TRBJ2-7; possibly TRBD2 for D (5 bases). The starting material was peripheral blood, obtained 28 days after the second AZD1222 dose. The CDR3 sequence: CASSYDFSRADYEQYF. Written as DNA, the CDR3 is TGTGCCAGCAGTTACGATTTCTCGAGGGCCGACTACGAGCAGTACTTC.